Below, 3 T cell receptor beta chains from the same sample are listed, as sequenced in a study of CD8 T cell repertoires and HIV-1 epitope variants. TCRdb keeps only in-frame clones here, not all; method: immunoSEQ multiplex PCR. The sample includes about 5,600 clones, 64% of them seen just once. The antigens of these receptors remain unknown. The source material was cultured CD8+ T cells derived from PBMCs. The receptor source for this set is a male donor with HIV.

The chain combines TRBV4-1 with TRBJ1-1; D perhaps matches TRBD1 (5 bases). Trimming took off 1 base at V and 1 base at J, with 13 bases between the two ends. Germline CDR1 and CDR2: MGHRA and YSYEKL. The CDR3 runs 16 residues. The CDR3 DNA reads TGCGCCAGCAGCCAAGTCCCAGGGTCGGGGAACACTGAAGCTTTCTTT. This translates into CASSQVPGSGNTEAFF.

The rearrangement joins TRBV7-2 to TRBJ2-7; D remains unclear. This CDR3 region has 14 residues. Between the trimmed V and J ends, which lost 1 base and 3 bases, there was a span of 10 bases. Germline-derived CDR1 and CDR2 are SGHTA and FQGNSA. CDR3 protein: CASSLEDGNYEQYF. DNA for the CDR3: TGTGCCAGCAGCTTAGAAGACGGAAACTACGAGCAGTACTTC.

The chain joins TRBV5-6 to TRBJ1-2, with D tentatively TRBD1 (6 bases). The CDR3 length is 16 residues. The germline V gene has CDR1 SGHDT and CDR2 YYEEEE. V was trimmed by 0 bases and J by 3 bases, leaving 15 bases between them. The CDR3: CASSLDGQLVYYGYTF. In DNA form, the CDR3 reads TGTGCCAGCAGCTTGGACGGACAGCTCGTTTACTATGGCTACACCTTC.